The next 29 T cell receptor beta chains were all read from a single sample in a study of blood T cell repertoires in COVID-19. Only in-frame clones appear in the TCRdb table, and some are missing; sequencing was by immunoSEQ multiplex PCR. The sample shows just over 350,000 clones, roughly 90% of them seen only once. The sample taken for sequencing was PBMCs or T cells enriched from blood (not recorded which). These receptors were taken from a woman in her thirties who had recovered from COVID-19.

This chain links TRBV4-1 with TRBJ2-3; 8 bases match TRBD2. This CDR3 has 16 residues. The germline V gene has CDR1 MGHRA and CDR2 YSYEKL. V lost 1 base to trimming and J lost 7 bases; unmatched junction nucleotides: 10. CDR3 in amino acids: CASSQGLAGGGNTQYF. In DNA form, the CDR3 reads TGCGCCAGCAGCCAAGGCCTAGCGGGTGGGGGAAATACGCAGTATTTT.

Points on this clone: Other DNA sequences within the sample encode an identical CDR3. The CDR3 nucleotides are TGCGCCAGCAGCCCCCGGGGGGGGACCTACGAGCAGTACTTC. It yields the protein CASSPRGGTYEQYF. The chain combines TRBV5-1 with TRBJ2-7, with 8 bases matching TRBD2. This CDR3 spans 14 amino acids. The trim removed 4 bases at V and 2 bases at J, leaving 5 bases unmatched. Germline CDR1 reads SGHRS; CDR2 reads YFSETQ.

The genes are TRBV27 and TRBJ2-3; possible D gene TRBD2, 7 bases. Germline V gene data show CDR1 as MNHEY and CDR2 as SMNVEV (reference sequence). The CDR3 has 18 residues. The V and J ends lost 5 bases and 5 bases respectively, with 26 bases between them. The chain's CDR3 is CASSPLRDGGGGGDTQYF. The CDR3, as DNA: TGTGCCAGCAGTCCACTCAGGGACGGTGGAGGGGGGGGAGATACGCAGTATTTT.

Here the CDR3 reads CASSPLAGGQLDTQYF. In DNA form, the CDR3 reads TGTGCCAGCAGTCCTCTAGCGGGGGGGCAGTTAGATACGCAGTATTTT. J is TRBJ2-3 and V is TRBV27, with 12 bases identical to TRBD2. CDR3 length: 16 amino acids. V lost 5 bases, J lost 5 bases, and 8 bases stayed unmatched. Looked up from germline, CDR1 is MNHEY and CDR2 is SMNVEV (reference sequence).

This chain connects TRBV10-3 to TRBJ1-2; 7 nucleotides align to TRBD1. This CDR3 has 15 residues. V lost 4 bases, J lost 3 bases, and 8 bases stayed unmatched. CDR1 and CDR2 (germline): ENHRY, SYGVKD. The DNA for the CDR3 is TGTGCCATCAGTGGAACAGGGGTACAGGACTATGGCTACACCTTC. This encodes CAISGTGVQDYGYTF.

This clone was seen only once. The rearrangement uses TRBV5-1 and TRBJ2-2, with D possibly being TRBD2 (6 bases). This CDR3 has 16 residues. CDR1 is SGHRS, CDR2 YFSETQ, per germline. The ends were cut back, 2 bases at V and 1 base at J, with 12 bases in the middle. CDR3 bases: TGCGCCAGCAGCTTCGTCGGGAGCCGGAACACCGGGGAGCTGTTTTTT. Translated, it gives CASSFVGSRNTGELFF.

This clone was seen a few times. The chain couples TRBV4-1 to TRBJ1-4; 9 positions match TRBD1. V lost 4 bases, J lost 3 bases, and 3 bases stayed unmatched. Looked up from germline, CDR1 is MGHRA and CDR2 is YSYEKL. The CDR3 is made up of 15 amino acids. The CDR3 DNA reads TGCGCCAGCAGCCTCAGACAGGGGGCTAATGAAAAACTGTTTTTT. Translation gives CASSLRQGANEKLFF.

V and J are TRBV4-2 and TRBJ2-2; D is unclear. Germline V gives CDR1 LGHNA, CDR2 YNFKEQ. Trimming took 0 bases from V and 3 from J, leaving 11 bases between them. The CDR3 extends over 16 amino acids. The CDR3 here is CASSQDVGRDTGELFF. CDR3 DNA: TGTGCCAGCAGCCAAGATGTGGGCCGTGACACCGGGGAGCTGTTTTTT.

The J gene is TRBJ1-1, the V gene TRBV19, with TRBD1 identical over 10 bases. Trimming at V came to 9 bases and at J to 3 bases, leaving 13 bases not matched to a gene. CDR1 LNHDA and CDR2 SQIVND come from the germline V gene (reference sequence). The CDR3 contains 16 residues. In nucleotides, the CDR3 is TGTGCCAGCTACCGGGACAGGGGTAAGTGGGACACTGAAGCTTTCTTT. This sequence encodes CASYRDRGKWDTEAFF. The full variable domain, in which reference TRBV19 and TRBJ1-1 provide the parts outside the CDR3, is DGGITQSPKYLFRKEGQNVTLSCEQNLNHDAMYWYRQDPGQGLRLIYYSQIVNDFQKGDIAEGYSVSREKKESFPLTVTSAQKNPTAFYLCASYRDRGKWDTEAFFGQGTRLTVV.

The V gene is TRBV29-1, the J gene TRBJ1-1; D not resolved. CDR3 size: 15 residues. Trimming stripped 2 bases from V and 1 base from J, with 14 bases between. The germline V gene has CDR1 SQVTM and CDR2 ANQGSEA. This CDR3 is CSVESYADWNTEAFF. As DNA, the CDR3 is TGCAGCGTTGAATCCTACGCGGACTGGAACACTGAAGCTTTCTTT.

The gene calls are TRBV27 and TRBJ2-2; the D gene is possibly TRBD2 (6 bases). Deletions cut 5 bases from V and 6 bases from J, with 16 bases between. Germline V gene data show CDR1 as MNHEY and CDR2 as SMNVEV (reference sequence). The CDR3 has 15 residues. The CDR3 region has the DNA TGTGCCAGCAGTCCCTGGGCAGCGGGTGCCGGGGAGCTGTTTTTT. It translates to CASSPWAAGAGELFF.

The chain uses TRBV10-3 and TRBJ2-7; 10 bases match TRBD2. V was pared by 10 bases and J by 4 bases, with 10 bases of the junction left unmatched. Germline CDR1 reads ENHRY; CDR2 reads SYGVKD. The CDR3 consists of 14 residues. CDR3 amino acids: CATLPASGSYEQYF. CDR3 sequence (DNA): TGTGCCACCCTCCCGGCTAGCGGGAGTTACGAGCAGTACTTC.

The rearrangement joins TRBV7-9 to TRBJ2-1, with 7 bases identical to TRBD2. Germline lookup yields CDR1 SEHNR and CDR2 FQNEAQ (reference sequence). V was clipped by 4 bases and J by 0 bases; unmatched bases: 12. CDR3 length equals 18 residues. The CDR3 is CASSSLLAELSSYNEQFF. The CDR3 DNA is TGTGCCAGCAGCTCCCTCCTAGCGGAACTGAGCTCCTACAATGAGCAGTTCTTC.

The chain links TRBV28 to TRBJ1-4; D may be TRBD1 (6 bases). Germline CDR1 and CDR2: MDHEN and SYDVKM. Trimming stripped 7 bases from V and 1 base from J, with 22 bases between. The CDR3 loop spans 18 amino acids. The DNA of the CDR3 is TGTGCCAGCAACCCGCGGGGGGGCCAGGTCGGAACTAATGAAAAACTGTTTTTT. It encodes CASNPRGGQVGTNEKLFF.

The chain combines TRBV5-1 with TRBJ2-3; the match to TRBD1 covers 7 bases. V shed 4 bases, J shed 2 bases, and the junction held 7 bases outside the gene matches. Germline V gene lookup returns CDR1 SGHRS and CDR2 YFSETQ. CDR3 length: 15 amino acids. The CDR3 bases are TGCGCCAGCAGCACGACAGGGATTTACACAGATACGCAGTATTTT. This codes for CASSTTGIYTDTQYF.

V gene TRBV7-8 combines with J gene TRBJ1-1; 8 bases line up with TRBD1. Trimming cost V 1 base and J 5 bases; bases outside gene matches: 9. The germline gives CDR1 SGHVS, CDR2 FQNEAQ. The CDR3 consists of 16 residues. This CDR3 reads CASSLERQGAGTEAFF. DNA of the CDR3: TGTGCCAGCAGCTTAGAAAGGCAGGGGGCTGGGACTGAAGCTTTCTTT.

This clone showed up just once. The rearrangement uses TRBV28 and TRBJ2-7; the match to TRBD1 covers 9 bases. From germline, CDR1 is MDHEN and CDR2 SYDVKM. The trim removed 6 bases at V and 3 bases at J, leaving 9 bases unmatched. The CDR3 spans 15 residues. CDR3 protein: CASSKPGQGVYEQYF. CDR3 in DNA: TGTGCCAGCAGCAAGCCGGGACAGGGTGTCTACGAGCAGTACTTC.

The rearrangement uses TRBV19 and TRBJ2-5; D may be TRBD1 (6 bases). This CDR3 is 14 amino acids long. Per germline, CDR1 LNHDA and CDR2 SQIVND (reference sequence). V was shortened by 5 bases and J by 7 bases, with 17 bases between the two germline ends. The CDR3 loop reads CASSPSGVPGTQYF. CDR3 nucleotide sequence: TGTGCCAGTAGTCCCTCAGGGGTCCCGGGGACCCAGTACTTC.

The J gene is TRBJ2-7, the V gene TRBV7-2; 8 nucleotides agree with TRBD2. Unmatched junction bases numbered 4, after V lost 3 bases and J lost 3 bases. The CDR3 is 14 amino acids. Germline lookup yields CDR1 SGHTA and CDR2 FQGNSA. The CDR3 sequence: CASSLSLAGYEQYF. The CDR3 nucleotides read TGTGCCAGCAGCTTGTCGCTAGCGGGCTACGAGCAGTACTTC.

Notes on this clone: Germline is not matched at one junction end, which may reflect a read error. The J gene is TRBJ1-1, the V gene TRBV24-1, with 9 nucleotides matching TRBD1. The CDR3 extends over 15 amino acids. The germline CDR1 and CDR2 sequences are KGHDR and SFDVKD. CDR3 protein: CATSETTGGCCGILF. CDR3 nucleotide sequence: TGTGCCACCAGTGAGACCACAGGGGGCTGCTGTGGTATTCTCTTT.

The chain uses TRBV27 and TRBJ1-1; tentatively, D is TRBD1 (6 bases). The V and J ends lost 4 bases and 11 bases respectively, with 17 bases between them. Germline lookup yields CDR1 MNHEY and CDR2 SMNVEV (reference sequence). The CDR3 contains 13 residues. CDR3 sequence: CASSSNPGQGAFF. In DNA, the CDR3 is TGTGCCAGCAGTTCTAATCCGGGACAAGGGGCTTTCTTT.

The chain has TRBV7-2 and TRBJ1-6; D unclear. CDR3 size: 16 residues. CDR1 is SGHTA and CDR2 is FQGNSA in the germline V gene. Trimming shortened V by 5 bases and J by 0 bases, and 11 bases separated the two germline ends. DNA of the CDR3: TGTGCCAGCAGCCTCCGGGTCTTCTCCTATAATTCACCCCTCCACTTT. Translation: CASSLRVFSYNSPLHF. The complete variable domain, with remaining parts taken from reference TRBV7-2 and TRBJ1-6, reads GAGVSQSPSNKVTEKGKDVELRCDPISGHTALYWYRQSLGQGLEFLIYFQGNSAPDKSGLPSDRFSAERTGGSVSTLTIQRTQQEDSAVYLCASSLRVFSYNSPLHFGNGTRLTVT.

The genes are TRBV12-5 and TRBJ1-5; TRBD1 matches at 7 bases. This CDR3 is 12 amino acids long. The ends lost 6 bases at V and 8 bases at J; junction bases unmatched: 4. Germline V gene sequence: CDR1 LGHNT, CDR2 FRNRAP. The DNA of the CDR3 is TGTGCTAGTGGAGTACAGGGGAAGCCCCAGCATTTT. This translates into CASGVQGKPQHF. Combining the CDR3 with reference TRBV12-5 and TRBJ1-5 gives the whole variable domain DARVTQTPRHKVTEMGQEVTMRCQPILGHNTVFWYRQTMMQGLELLAYFRNRAPLDDSGMPKDRFSAEMPDATLATLKIQPSEPRDSAVYFCASGVQGKPQHFGDGTRLSIL.

The CDR3: CASSPRTGGDEQYF. CDR3 nucleotide sequence: TGCGCCAGCAGCCCAAGGACAGGGGGGGACGAGCAGTACTTC. V usage is TRBV5-1 and J usage is TRBJ2-7; 10 bases line up with TRBD1. J lost 5 bases, V lost 4 bases, and 6 bases had no gene match. CDR3 length: 14 amino acids. The V gene's germline CDR1 is SGHRS and CDR2 YFSETQ.

The V call is TRBV5-6, the J call TRBJ2-1; the match to TRBD2 covers 9 bases. Losses at the gene ends were 2 bases for V and 9 bases for J; bases not matched to a gene: 12. Germline V CDR1 and CDR2: SGHDT, YYEEEE. The CDR3 is made up of 16 amino acids. The CDR3 is CASSLGLATSGVEQFF. Written as DNA, the CDR3 is TGTGCCAGCAGCTTAGGACTAGCGACCTCGGGGGTTGAGCAGTTCTTC.

The chain employs TRBV5-5 and TRBJ2-5; a weak D match, TRBD1 (5 bases). Germline CDR1 and CDR2: SGHKS and YYEKEE (reference sequence). The CDR3 sequence is 15 residues long. V was trimmed by 3 bases and J by 4 bases, leaving 16 bases between them. CDR3 in DNA: TGTGCCAGCAGCTGGGGCGTCGGTCGTGGAGAGACCCAGTACTTC. Amino acid sequence: CASSWGVGRGETQYF.

The rearrangement joins TRBV4-1 to TRBJ1-5; D is possibly TRBD1 (5 bases). The CDR3 has 15 amino acids. V was pared by 1 base and J by 3 bases, with 10 bases between. Looked up from germline, CDR1 is MGHRA and CDR2 is YSYEKL. The CDR3 loop is CASSQVAGHNQPQHF. In nucleotides, the CDR3 is TGCGCCAGCAGCCAAGTGGCAGGGCACAATCAGCCCCAGCATTTT.

This clone occurred once. The rearrangement joins TRBV27 to TRBJ2-7, with 8 bases lining up with TRBD2. Germline loops: CDR1 MNHEY, CDR2 SMNVEV (reference sequence). J was trimmed by 5 bases and V by 5 bases; bases with no gene match: 8. This CDR3 has 14 amino acids. The CDR3 sequence is CASSHTGTRNEQYF. CDR3 DNA sequence: TGTGCCAGCAGTCACACCGGGACTAGAAACGAGCAGTACTTC.

The rearrangement links TRBV30 to TRBJ2-2; possible D gene TRBD2, 5 bases. Germline V CDR1 and CDR2: GTSNPN, SVGIG (reference sequence). Trimming removed 4 bases at V and 9 bases at J, with 9 bases between. The CDR3 runs to 11 residues. CDR3 sequence (DNA): TGTGCCTGGAACCGGGGTTGGGAGCTGTTTTTT. It translates to CAWNRGWELFF. The variable domain in full, with the rest retrieved from reference TRBV30 and TRBJ2-2, is SQTIHQWPATLVQPVGSPLSLECTVEGTSNPNLYWYRQAAGRGLQLLFYSVGIGQISSEVPQNLSASRPQDRQFILSSKKLLLSDSGFYLCAWNRGWELFFGEGSRLTVL.